The clone carrying this T cell receptor beta chain has more than one count but fewer than ten. This specimen belongs to a study of T cells in Graves' hyperthyroidism and ophthalmopathy. Across the whole study: Peripheral blood was secured at the point of initial diagnosis, before any treatment.

This CDR3 comprises 14 residues. Deletions cut 0 bases from V and 7 bases from J, with 12 bases between. Germline V CDR1 and CDR2: LGHNA, YSLEER. Amplification yielded TCR beta CDR3 regions, with RNA transcripts as the source. Primed by the HTBI set, a first-round RT-PCR was run on the TCR CDR3. TCRdb re-called the multiplex PCR reads through MiXCR, storing one row per CDR3 protein. The table shows over 700,000 distinct CDR3 sequences, with 35% occurring only once. This receptor was taken from a woman aged 40-49 years with Graves' hyperthyroidism. The gene calls are TRBV4-3 and TRBJ1-2; no clear D. Sequencing used blood. The CDR3 DNA reads TGCGCCAGCAGCCAAGATCAAGGATTTGGTGGCTACACCTTC. Translated, it gives CASSQDQGFGGYTF.